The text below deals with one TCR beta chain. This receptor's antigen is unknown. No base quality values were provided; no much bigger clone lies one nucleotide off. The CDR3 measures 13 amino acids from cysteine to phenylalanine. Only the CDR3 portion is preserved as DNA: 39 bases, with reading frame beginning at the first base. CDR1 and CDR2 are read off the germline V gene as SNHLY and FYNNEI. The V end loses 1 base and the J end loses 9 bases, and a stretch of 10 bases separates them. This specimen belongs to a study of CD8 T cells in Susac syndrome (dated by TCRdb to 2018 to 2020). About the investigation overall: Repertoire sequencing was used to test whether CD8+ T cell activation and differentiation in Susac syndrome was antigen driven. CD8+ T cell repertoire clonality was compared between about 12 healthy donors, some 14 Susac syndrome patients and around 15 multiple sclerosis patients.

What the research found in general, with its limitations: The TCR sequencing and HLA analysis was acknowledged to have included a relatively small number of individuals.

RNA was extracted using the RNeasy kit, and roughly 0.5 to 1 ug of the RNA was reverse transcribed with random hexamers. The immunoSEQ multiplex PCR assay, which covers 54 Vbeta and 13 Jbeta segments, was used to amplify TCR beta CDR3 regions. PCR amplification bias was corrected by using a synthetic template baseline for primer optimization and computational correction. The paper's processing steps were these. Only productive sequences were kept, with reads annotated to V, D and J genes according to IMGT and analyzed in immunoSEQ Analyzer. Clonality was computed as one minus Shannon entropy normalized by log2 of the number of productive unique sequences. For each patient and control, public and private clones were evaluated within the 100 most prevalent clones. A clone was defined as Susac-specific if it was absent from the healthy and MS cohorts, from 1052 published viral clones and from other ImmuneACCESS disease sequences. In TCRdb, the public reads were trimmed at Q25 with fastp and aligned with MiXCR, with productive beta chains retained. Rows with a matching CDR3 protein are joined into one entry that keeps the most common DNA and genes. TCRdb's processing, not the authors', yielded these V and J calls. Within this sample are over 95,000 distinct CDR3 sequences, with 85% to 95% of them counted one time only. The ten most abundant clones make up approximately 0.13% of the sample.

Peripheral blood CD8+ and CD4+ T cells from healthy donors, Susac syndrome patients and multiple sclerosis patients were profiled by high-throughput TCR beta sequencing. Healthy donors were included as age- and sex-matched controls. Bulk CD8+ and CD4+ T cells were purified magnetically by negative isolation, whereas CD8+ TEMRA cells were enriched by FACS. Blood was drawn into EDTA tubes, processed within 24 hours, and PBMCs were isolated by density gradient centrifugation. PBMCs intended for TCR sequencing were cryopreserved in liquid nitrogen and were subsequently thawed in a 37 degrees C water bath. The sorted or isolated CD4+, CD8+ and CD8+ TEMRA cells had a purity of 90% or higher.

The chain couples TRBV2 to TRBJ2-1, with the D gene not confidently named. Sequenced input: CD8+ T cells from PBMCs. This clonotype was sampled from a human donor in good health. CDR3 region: CASSEGPGGEQFF. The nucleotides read TGTGCCAGCAGTGAAGGGCCGGGTGGTGAGCAGTTCTTC.